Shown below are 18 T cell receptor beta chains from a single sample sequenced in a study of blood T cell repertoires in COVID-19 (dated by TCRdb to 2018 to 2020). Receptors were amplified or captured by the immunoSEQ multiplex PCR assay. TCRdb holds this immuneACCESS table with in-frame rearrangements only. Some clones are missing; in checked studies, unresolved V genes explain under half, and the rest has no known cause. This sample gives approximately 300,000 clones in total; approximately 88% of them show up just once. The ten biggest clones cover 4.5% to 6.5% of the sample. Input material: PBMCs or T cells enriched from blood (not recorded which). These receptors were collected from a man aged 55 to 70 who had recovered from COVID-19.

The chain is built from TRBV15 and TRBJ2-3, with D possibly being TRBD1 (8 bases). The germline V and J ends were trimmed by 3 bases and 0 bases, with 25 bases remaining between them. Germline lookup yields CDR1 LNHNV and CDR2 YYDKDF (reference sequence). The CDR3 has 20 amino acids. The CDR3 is CATSSGQGGIIRPSTDTQYF. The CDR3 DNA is TGTGCCACCAGCAGCGGACAGGGAGGGATTATAAGACCTAGCACAGATACGCAGTATTTT.

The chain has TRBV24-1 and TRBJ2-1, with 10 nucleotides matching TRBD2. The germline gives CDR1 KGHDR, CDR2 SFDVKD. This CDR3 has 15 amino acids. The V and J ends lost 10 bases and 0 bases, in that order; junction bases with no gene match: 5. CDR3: CATSLAGASYNEQFF. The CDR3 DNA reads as TGTGCCACTTCTCTAGCGGGAGCCTCCTACAATGAGCAGTTCTTC.

The chain's CDR3 is CASSPNRGSGGNTIYF. As DNA, the CDR3 is TGTGCCAGCAGCCCTAACAGGGGAAGCGGTGGAAACACCATATATTTT. J is TRBJ1-3 and V is TRBV27, with TRBD1 matching 7 bases. The CDR3 loop spans 16 amino acids. V dropped 6 bases and J dropped 3; count of bases not matched to a gene: 11. CDR1 is MNHEY and CDR2 is SMNVEV in the germline V gene (reference sequence).

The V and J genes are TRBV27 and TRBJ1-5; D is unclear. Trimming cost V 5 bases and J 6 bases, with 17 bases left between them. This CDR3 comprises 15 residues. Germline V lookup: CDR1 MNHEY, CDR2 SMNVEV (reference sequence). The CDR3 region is CASSPIPTFIQPQHF. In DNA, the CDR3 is TGTGCCAGCAGTCCAATCCCCACTTTCATTCAGCCCCAGCATTTT.

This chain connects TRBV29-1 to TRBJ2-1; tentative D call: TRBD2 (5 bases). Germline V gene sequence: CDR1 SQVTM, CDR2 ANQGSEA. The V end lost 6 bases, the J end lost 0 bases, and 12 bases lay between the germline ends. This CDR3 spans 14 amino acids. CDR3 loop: CSVLDLSSYNEQFF. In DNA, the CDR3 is TGCAGCGTCTTGGACTTGAGCTCCTACAATGAGCAGTTCTTC.

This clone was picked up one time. The CDR3 region has the DNA TGTGCCAGCAGCTCTGGGGGGGCACTTAATGAAAAACTGTTTTTT. Translation: CASSSGGALNEKLFF. The gene calls are TRBV9 and TRBJ1-4; D is possibly TRBD1 (6 bases). Germline V gene data show CDR1 as SGDLS and CDR2 as YYNGEE. Trimming shortened V by 4 bases and J by 4 bases, and 14 bases separated the two germline ends. The CDR3 extends over 15 amino acids.

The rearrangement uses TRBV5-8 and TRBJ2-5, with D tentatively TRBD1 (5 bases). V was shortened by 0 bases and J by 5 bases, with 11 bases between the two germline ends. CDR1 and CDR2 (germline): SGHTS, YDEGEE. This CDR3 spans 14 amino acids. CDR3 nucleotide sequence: TGTGCCAGCAGCTTGGGGGGCATGGTGGAGACCCAGTACTTC. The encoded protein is CASSLGGMVETQYF. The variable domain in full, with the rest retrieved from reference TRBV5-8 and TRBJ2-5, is EAGVTQSPTHLIKTRGQQATLRCSPISGHTSVYWYQQALGLGLQFLLWYDEGEERNRGNFPPRFSGRQFPNYSSELNVNALELEDSALYLCASSLGGMVETQYFGPGTRLLVL.

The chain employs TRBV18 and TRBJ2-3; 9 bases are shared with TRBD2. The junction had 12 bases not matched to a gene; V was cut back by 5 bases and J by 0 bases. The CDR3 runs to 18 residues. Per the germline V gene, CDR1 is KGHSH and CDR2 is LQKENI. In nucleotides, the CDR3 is TGTGCCAGCTCAGTCAACACCCCCACTAGCGGGAGCACAGATACGCAGTATTTT. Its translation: CASSVNTPTSGSTDTQYF.

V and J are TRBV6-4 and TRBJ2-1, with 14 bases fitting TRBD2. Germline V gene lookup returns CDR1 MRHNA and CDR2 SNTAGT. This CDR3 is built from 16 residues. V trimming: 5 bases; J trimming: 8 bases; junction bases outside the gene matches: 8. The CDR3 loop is CASSPTVTSGRDEQFF. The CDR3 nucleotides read TGTGCCAGCAGTCCCACCGTGACTAGCGGGAGGGATGAGCAGTTCTTC.

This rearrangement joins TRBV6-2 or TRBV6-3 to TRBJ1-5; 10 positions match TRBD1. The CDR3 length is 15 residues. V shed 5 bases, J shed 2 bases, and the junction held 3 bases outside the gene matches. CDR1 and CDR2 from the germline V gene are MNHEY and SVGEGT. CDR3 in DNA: TGTGCCAGCAGTAGGGACAGGGGAGGCAATCAGCCCCAGCATTTT. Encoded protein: CASSRDRGGNQPQHF.

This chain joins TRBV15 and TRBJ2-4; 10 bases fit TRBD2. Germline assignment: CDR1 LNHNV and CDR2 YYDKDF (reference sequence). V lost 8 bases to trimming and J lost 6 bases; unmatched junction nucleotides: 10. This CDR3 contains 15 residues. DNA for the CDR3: TGTGCCACCGCTAGAAGGACTAGCGGTTCAAACATTCAGTACTTC. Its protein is CATARRTSGSNIQYF.

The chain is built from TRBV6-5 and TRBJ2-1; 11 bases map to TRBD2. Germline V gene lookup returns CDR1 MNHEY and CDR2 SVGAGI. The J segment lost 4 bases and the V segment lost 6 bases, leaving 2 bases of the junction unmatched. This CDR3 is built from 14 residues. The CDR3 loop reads CASSRLAGYNEQFF. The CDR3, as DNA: TGTGCCAGCAGCCGACTAGCGGGATACAATGAGCAGTTCTTC.

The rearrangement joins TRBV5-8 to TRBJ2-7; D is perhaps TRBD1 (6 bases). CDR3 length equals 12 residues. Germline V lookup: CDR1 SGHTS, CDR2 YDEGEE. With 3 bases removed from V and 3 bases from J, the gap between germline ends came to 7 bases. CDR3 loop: CASSWDIYEQYF. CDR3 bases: TGTGCCAGCAGCTGGGACATCTACGAGCAGTACTTC.

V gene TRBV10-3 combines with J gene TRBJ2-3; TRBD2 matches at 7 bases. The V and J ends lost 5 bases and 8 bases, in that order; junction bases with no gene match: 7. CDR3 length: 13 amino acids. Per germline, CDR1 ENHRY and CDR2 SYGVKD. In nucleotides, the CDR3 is TGTGCCATCAGTCCGGGGAGGGAGGGTACGCAGTATTTT. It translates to CAISPGREGTQYF.

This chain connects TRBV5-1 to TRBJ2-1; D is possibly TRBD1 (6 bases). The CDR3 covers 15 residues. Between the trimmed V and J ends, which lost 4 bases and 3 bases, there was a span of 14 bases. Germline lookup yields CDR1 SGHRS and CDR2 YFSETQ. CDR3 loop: CASSPSDSNYNEQFF. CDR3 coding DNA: TGCGCCAGCAGCCCCTCGGACAGCAACTACAATGAGCAGTTCTTC.

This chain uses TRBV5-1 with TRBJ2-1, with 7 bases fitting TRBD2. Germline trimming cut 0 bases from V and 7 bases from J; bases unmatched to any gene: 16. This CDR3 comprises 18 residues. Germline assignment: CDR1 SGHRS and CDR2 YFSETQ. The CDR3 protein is CASSLVVAGLSSLNEQFF. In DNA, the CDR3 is TGCGCCAGCAGCTTGGTAGTAGCGGGCCTCAGCTCCCTAAATGAGCAGTTCTTC.

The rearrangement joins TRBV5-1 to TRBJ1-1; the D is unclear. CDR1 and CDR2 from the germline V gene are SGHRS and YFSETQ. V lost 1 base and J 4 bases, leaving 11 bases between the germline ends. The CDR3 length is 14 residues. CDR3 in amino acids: CASSLTRGVTEAFF. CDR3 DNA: TGCGCCAGCAGCTTGACCAGAGGTGTCACTGAAGCTTTCTTT.

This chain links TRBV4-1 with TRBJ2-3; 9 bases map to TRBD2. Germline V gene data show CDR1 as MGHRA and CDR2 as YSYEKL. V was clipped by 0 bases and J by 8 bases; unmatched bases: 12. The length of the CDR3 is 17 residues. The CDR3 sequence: CASSQDWLPSGKGTQYF. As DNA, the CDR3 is TGCGCCAGCAGCCAAGACTGGTTGCCTAGCGGGAAGGGTACGCAGTATTTT.